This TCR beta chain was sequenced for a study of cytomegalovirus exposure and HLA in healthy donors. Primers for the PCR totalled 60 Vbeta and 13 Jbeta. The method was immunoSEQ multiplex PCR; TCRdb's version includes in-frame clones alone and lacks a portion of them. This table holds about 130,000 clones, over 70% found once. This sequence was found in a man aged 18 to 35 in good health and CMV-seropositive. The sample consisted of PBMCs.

The DNA for the CDR3 is TGTGCCAGCTGCCAGGGCAGGTGGGGCTCCTACGAGCAGTACTTC. Translated, it gives CASCQGRWGSYEQYF. The chain is built from TRBV2 and TRBJ2-7; maybe TRBD1 (5 bases). Germline CDR1 and CDR2: SNHLY and FYNNEI. V dropped 8 bases and J dropped 0 bases, with 17 bases sitting between them. The CDR3 has 15 residues.